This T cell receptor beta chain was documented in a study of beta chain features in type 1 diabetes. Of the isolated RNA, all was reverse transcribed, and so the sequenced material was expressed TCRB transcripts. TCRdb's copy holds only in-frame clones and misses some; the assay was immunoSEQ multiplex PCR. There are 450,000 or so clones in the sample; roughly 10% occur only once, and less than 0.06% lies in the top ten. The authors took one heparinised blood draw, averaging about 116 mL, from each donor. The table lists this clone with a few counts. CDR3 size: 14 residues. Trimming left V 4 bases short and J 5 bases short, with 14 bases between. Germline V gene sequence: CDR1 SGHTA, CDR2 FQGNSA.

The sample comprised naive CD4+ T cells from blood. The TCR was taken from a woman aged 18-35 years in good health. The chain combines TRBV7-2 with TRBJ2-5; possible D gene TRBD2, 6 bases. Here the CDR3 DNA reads TGTGCCAGCAGCTACGCTGGTCGGGGGGAGACCCAGTACTTC. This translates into CASSYAGRGETQYF.